This T cell receptor (beta chain) was sequenced for a study of T cells in Graves' hyperthyroidism and ophthalmopathy (dated by TCRdb to between 2018 and 2020). At the level of the whole study: Peripheral blood samples were taken at the time of initial diagnosis, prior to any treatment. Once sampling was done, hyperthyroidism patients were given methimazole at a starting dose of 30 mg daily, whereas ophthalmopathy patients were given high-dose intravenous methylprednisolone. The 80 to 100 discovery patients were randomly divided into training and test sets at a 7:3 ratio. The paper describes TCR Vbeta CDR3 sequencing of 140 or so peripheral blood samples, made up of 43 ophthalmopathy patients, approximately 73 hyperthyroidism patients and approximately 17 progressor patients. To identify distinguishing TCR V-J signatures, a discovery cohort of 100 or so patients was used, comprising approximately 40 with Graves' ophthalmopathy and 57 with stable Graves' hyperthyroidism. Thyroid tissue and blood T-cell repertoires from six Graves' hyperthyroidism patients were also compared in the study. Prospective prediction of ophthalmopathy was tested in an independent validation cohort consisting of fewer than 20 hyperthyroidism patients and more than 15 patients who later progressed to ophthalmopathy.

Broad study findings and their caveats: In validation, progression to ophthalmopathy was predicted by the model with approximately 67% sensitivity and 72.22% specificity, a median of around 6.5 months before onset. Most expanded thyroid clonotypes (frequency above 0.001) were also detected in blood, suggesting blood repertoires may reflect thyroid immune responses. A 13 V-J signature model separated ophthalmopathy from stable hyperthyroidism, with around 88% sensitivity and 81.08% specificity in cross-validation and 80%/75% in testing. No statistical method was used to set the sample size in advance, and investigators knew the group allocation.

Via the germline V gene (reference sequence), CDR1 is LGHDT and CDR2 YNNKEL. V sheds 4 bases and J sheds 5 bases, leaving 17 bases between their ends. There are 15 amino acids in the CDR3, from cysteine to phenylalanine inclusive. The retained sequence is limited to the CDR3, 45 bases, with the frame set at the first base. Stable Graves' hyperthyroidism was defined as no progression to ophthalmopathy during 18 months of follow-up. The hyperthyroidism patients were between 18 and 65 years old and newly diagnosed, with a disease duration of less than 2 months. Exclusion was applied to patients with uncontrolled infections, other autoimmune diseases, pregnancy or lactation. Diagnoses were established on the basis of clinical symptoms, serum thyroxine and TRAb, thyroid ultrasound, and orbital computed tomography. PBMCs were separated from approximately 10 ml of fresh peripheral blood using Ficoll-Paque density gradient centrifugation. Trizol reagent was used to extract total RNA, and RNA quality was then checked on an Agilent 2100 Bioanalyzer.

The sample holds one count of this clonotype. Its antigen remains undetermined. No much larger clonotype is one base removed from it; base qualities were not supplied. One read amounts to weak evidence. The TCR beta CDR3 regions were amplified from the RNA transcripts. The TCR CDR3 was subjected to a first round of RT-PCR using the HTBI primer set and the Qiagen OneStep RT-PCR kit. Libraries were constructed in a second round of multiplex PCR, after which size selection and purification were carried out. Sequencing of the libraries was done on an Illumina HiSeq2000 using paired-end 100 bp reads. The study's processing was this. SOAPnuke was used to process the raw data, removing reads that contained adapters or uncalled bases, had a mean Phred below 15, or lacked an exact match to the constant primer or identifier. COPE v1.2.5 was used to merge high-quality paired reads, and clonotypes were defined as unique nucleotide sequences. MiTCR v1.1 was used to align clonotypes to the IMGT TRBV, TRBD and TRBJ reference segments. Only V-J combinations with frequency above 0.0001, covering 99% to 99.2% of repertoires, were analysed. The TCS score was defined as F50 (clonal expansion) divided by E x V (chaos), with BLOSUM62-based TCRdist calculated between CDR3 peptides within each V-J. Welch's t-statistics and random forest reduced around 550 V-J features to 13, which were used in a naive Bayes classifier (R e1071). The public sequencing data were trimmed at Q25 with fastp and processed into clonotypes with MiXCR by TCRdb, which kept only in-frame beta chains. Entries are consolidated by CDR3 protein sequence, retaining the most common genes and DNA. TCRdb's processing, not the study's, gives the V and J calls here. The sample table shows some 350,000 distinct CDR3 sequences, and approximately 19% are seen once. In total, the top ten clones hold about 4% of the sample.

This TCR was recovered from a woman aged 18-29 years with Graves' hyperthyroidism. The sequencing sample was made of blood. The chain links TRBV3-1 with TRBJ1-2, with TRBD1 as a weak D call on 5 bases. The DNA reads as follows: TGTGCCAGCAGCCCATTGCCCGGGACCGATTATGGCTACACCTTC. This translates into CASSPLPGTDYGYTF.